These T cell receptor beta chains were read from a single sample in a study of T cells after yellow fever vaccination. TCRdb processed the 5' RACE reads anew with MiXCR; each CDR3 protein has one entry. This sample has around 600,000 distinct CDR3 sequences; roughly 12% occur once, and the top ten carry about 16%. The sample here was PBMCs, taken on the day of the yellow fever booster vaccination. These receptor sequences come from a young man who received the YFV17D yellow fever vaccine. CDR3s include the opening cysteine and the closing phenylalanine or tryptophan. A D gene is named only where the DNA matches it firmly. Rows may omit the clone size; those that give it use once, few, many or a size class.

d_call: NA; v_call: TRBV3-1; clone_size: NA; j_call: TRBJ2-1; cdr3_aa: CASSQVGDYNEQFF; cdr3_nt: TGTGCCAGCAGCCAAGTGGGTGACTACAATGAGCAGTTCTTC
d_call: NA; v_call: TRBV4-3; clone_size: NA; j_call: TRBJ2-7; cdr3_aa: CASSQDIGSPAYEQYF; cdr3_nt: TGCGCCAGCAGCCAAGATATTGGATCCCCAGCCTACGAGCAGTACTTC
d_call: NA; v_call: TRBV5-1; clone_size: NA; j_call: TRBJ1-2; cdr3_aa: CASSYLDGAGGGYTF; cdr3_nt: TGCGCCAGCAGCTACCTCGATGGAGCCGGGGGTGGCTACACCTTC
d_call: NA; v_call: TRBV2; clone_size: few; j_call: TRBJ2-7; cdr3_aa: CASSARDYEQYF; cdr3_nt: TGTGCCAGCAGTGCGCGGGACTACGAGCAGTACTTC
d_call: TRBD2; v_call: TRBV7-9; clone_size: few; j_call: TRBJ2-7; cdr3_aa: CASSLRTSGTYEQYF; cdr3_nt: TGTGCCAGCAGCTTAAGGACTAGCGGAACCTACGAGCAGTACTTC
d_call: NA; v_call: TRBV6-2/TRBV6-3; clone_size: NA; j_call: TRBJ2-1; cdr3_aa: CASSYRVAAYNEQFF; cdr3_nt: TGTGCCAGCAGTTACCGGGTAGCGGCTTACAATGAGCAGTTCTTC
d_call: TRBD1; v_call: TRBV6-2/TRBV6-3; clone_size: many; j_call: TRBJ1-5; cdr3_aa: CASSFSRGRGNQPQHF; cdr3_nt: TGTGCCAGCAGTTTCTCCCGAGGCAGGGGGAATCAGCCCCAGCATTTT
d_call: NA; v_call: TRBV20-1; clone_size: few; j_call: TRBJ2-7; cdr3_aa: CSASSGTYEQYF; cdr3_nt: TGCAGTGCTAGTAGCGGTACCTACGAGCAGTACTTC
d_call: NA; v_call: TRBV12-3/TRBV12-4; clone_size: few; j_call: TRBJ2-1; cdr3_aa: CASSFGILGERAGEQFF; cdr3_nt: TGTGCCAGCAGTTTCGGAATTTTGGGGGAAAGGGCGGGTGAGCAGTTCTTC
d_call: NA; v_call: TRBV29-1; clone_size: NA; j_call: TRBJ2-1; cdr3_aa: CSVGGVGYNEQFF; cdr3_nt: TGCAGCGTTGGGGGAGTAGGTTACAATGAGCAGTTCTTC
d_call: NA; v_call: TRBV20-1; clone_size: many; j_call: TRBJ2-3; cdr3_aa: CSARIVEDTQYF; cdr3_nt: TGCAGTGCTAGAATAGTCGAGGATACGCAGTATTTT
d_call: NA; v_call: TRBV11-2; clone_size: NA; j_call: TRBJ2-3; cdr3_aa: CASSFDRDTQYF; cdr3_nt: TGTGCCAGCAGCTTTGATCGGGATACGCAGTATTTT
d_call: NA; v_call: TRBV5-6; clone_size: few; j_call: TRBJ2-1; cdr3_aa: CASSTFTGTALADLSYNEQFF; cdr3_nt: TGTGCCAGCAGCACCTTCACCGGGACAGCCCTAGCGGACCTCTCCTACAATGAGCAGTTCTTC
d_call: TRBD2; v_call: TRBV20-1; clone_size: many; j_call: TRBJ2-1; cdr3_aa: CSAAPSGSYNEQFF; cdr3_nt: TGCAGTGCAGCCCCTAGCGGCTCCTACAATGAGCAGTTCTTC
d_call: TRBD1; v_call: TRBV11-3; clone_size: few; j_call: TRBJ2-5; cdr3_aa: CASSGSGTGAGETQYF; cdr3_nt: TGTGCCAGCAGCGGTTCCGGGACAGGGGCAGGGGAGACCCAGTACTTC
d_call: TRBD2; v_call: TRBV29-1; clone_size: NA; j_call: TRBJ2-1; cdr3_aa: CSVGSGSLYNEQFF; cdr3_nt: TGCAGCGTTGGGAGCGGGAGCCTTTACAATGAGCAGTTCTTC
d_call: NA; v_call: TRBV2; clone_size: NA; j_call: TRBJ1-1; cdr3_aa: CASSEGVDVGDTEAFF; cdr3_nt: TGTGCCAGCAGTGAAGGAGTGGATGTGGGCGACACTGAAGCTTTCTTT
d_call: NA; v_call: TRBV5-8; clone_size: NA; j_call: TRBJ2-7; cdr3_aa: CASSIRPGTPTYEQYF; cdr3_nt: TGTGCCAGCAGCATCCGGCCGGGGACCCCAACCTACGAGCAGTACTTC
d_call: NA; v_call: TRBV5-1; clone_size: NA; j_call: TRBJ1-2; cdr3_aa: CASFSGSYGYTF; cdr3_nt: TGCGCCAGCTTCTCCGGTTCCTATGGCTACACCTTC
d_call: NA; v_call: TRBV7-8; clone_size: few; j_call: TRBJ1-6; cdr3_aa: CASHLGYNSPLHF; cdr3_nt: TGTGCCAGCCACTTAGGATATAATTCACCCCTCCACTTT
d_call: NA; v_call: TRBV20-1; clone_size: NA; j_call: TRBJ1-6; cdr3_aa: CSAGRVRDNSPLHF; cdr3_nt: TGCAGTGCTGGCAGGGTCCGGGATAATTCACCCCTCCACTTT
d_call: TRBD1; v_call: TRBV9; clone_size: few; j_call: TRBJ2-3; cdr3_aa: CASARQGTSTDTQYF; cdr3_nt: TGTGCCAGCGCAAGACAGGGGACTAGCACAGATACGCAGTATTTT
d_call: NA; v_call: TRBV3-1; clone_size: few; j_call: TRBJ1-4; cdr3_aa: CASSSWSGGNEKLFF; cdr3_nt: TGTGCCAGCAGCTCCTGGTCTGGTGGGAATGAAAAACTGTTTTTT
d_call: TRBD1; v_call: TRBV29-1; clone_size: NA; j_call: TRBJ1-1; cdr3_aa: CSVGARQGPTEAFF; cdr3_nt: TGCAGCGTTGGGGCACGACAGGGACCCACTGAAGCTTTCTTT
d_call: NA; v_call: TRBV7-2; clone_size: few; j_call: TRBJ2-1; cdr3_aa: CASSSSAAITRLAF; cdr3_nt: TGTGCCAGCAGCTCCTCTGCGGCTATTACCCGCCTGGCCTTC